The 29 T cell receptor beta chains listed next were all sequenced from one sample in a study of T cells after yellow fever vaccination. TCRdb re-called the 5' RACE reads with MiXCR, one entry per CDR3 protein. Here the sample spans around 300,000 distinct CDR3 sequences, approximately 4% being singletons. Specimen: PBMCs, collected 5 days after the yellow fever booster vaccination. The receptors were gathered from a man aged 18 to 30 who received the YFV17D yellow fever vaccine.

This clonotype was counted many times. The chain's CDR3 is CASSLAPSSEQFF. The DNA of the CDR3 is TGTGCCAGCAGCTTAGCGCCTAGTTCGGAGCAGTTCTTC. This rearrangement joins TRBV7-6 to TRBJ2-1; D call uncertain. This CDR3 contains 13 residues. In germline, CDR1 is SGHVS, CDR2 FNYEAQ. V lost 0 bases and J lost 10, with 10 bases in between.

This chain links TRBV12-3 or TRBV12-4 with TRBJ1-2, with D hard to call. V was trimmed by 2 bases and J by 10 bases, leaving 11 bases between them. The CDR3 runs to 12 residues. CDR3 in DNA: TGTGCCAGCAGTTTATTGGGAGGGAACTACACCTTC. Amino acids: CASSLLGGNYTF.

The chain carries TRBV7-2 and TRBJ1-2, with TRBD1 as a possible D gene (6 bases). Trimming left V 4 bases short and J 4 bases short, with 10 bases between. This CDR3 comprises 13 residues. CDR1 SGHTA and CDR2 FQGNSA come from the germline V gene. DNA of the CDR3: TGTGCCAGCAGCTACGGACAGATCTATGGCTACACCTTC. Amino acids: CASSYGQIYGYTF.

A few counts support this clonotype. J is TRBJ1-5 and V is TRBV3-1; possibly TRBD1 for D (6 bases). V shed 10 bases and J shed 1 base, with 14 bases lying between them. Germline values: CDR1 LGHDT, CDR2 YNNKEL (reference sequence). This CDR3 is 14 amino acids long. Here the CDR3 DNA reads TGTGCCACCTCGGAGGGGGGCAGCAATCAGCCCCAGCATTTT. It yields the protein CATSEGGSNQPQHF.

This clonotype was counted at least ten times. CDR3 sequence reads: CASSFPDGKNIQYF. The CDR3 DNA reads as TGCGCCAGCAGCTTCCCCGACGGCAAAAACATTCAGTACTTC. The rearrangement uses TRBV5-1 and TRBJ2-4; no reliable D call. The germline CDR1 and CDR2 sequences are SGHRS and YFSETQ. The CDR3 extends over 14 amino acids. V lost 2 bases and J lost 3, with 9 bases in between.

This clonotype was counted ten times or more. As DNA, the CDR3 is TGCGCCAGCAGCTTGGGGGCCAGCACAGATACGCAGTATTTT. It is translated as CASSLGASTDTQYF. The chain couples TRBV5-1 to TRBJ2-3; no clear D gene. The CDR3 sequence is 14 residues long. With 0 bases removed from V and 0 bases from J, the gap between germline ends came to 5 bases. The germline V gene encodes CDR1 SGHRS and CDR2 YFSETQ.

The genes are TRBV9 and TRBJ1-5; tentative D call: TRBD1 (5 bases). This CDR3 is built from 15 residues. The germline CDR1 and CDR2 sequences are SGDLS and YYNGEE. Trimming took 1 base from V and 4 from J, leaving 12 bases between them. CDR3 sequence reads: CASSVTGQPNQPQHF. The CDR3 nucleotides are TGTGCCAGCAGCGTAACGGGGCAGCCTAATCAGCCCCAGCATTTT. Supplemented by reference TRBV9 and TRBJ1-5, the full variable domain reads DSGVTQTPKHLITATGQRVTLRCSPRSGDLSVYWYQQSLDQGLQFLIQYYNGEERAKGNILERFSAQQFPDLHSELNLSSLELGDSALYFCASSVTGQPNQPQHFGDGTRLSIL.

There are a few counts of this clonotype. CDR3 nucleotide sequence: TGTGCCAGCAGCATTACCGGGACCTCAGAGAAGTACGTC. It is translated as CASSITGTSEKYV. The chain employs TRBV28 and TRBJ2-7, with D perhaps assigned TRBD1 or TRBD2 (5 bases each). The CDR3 loop spans 13 amino acids. Trimming left V 6 bases short and J 11 bases short, with 20 bases between. The V gene's germline CDR1 is MDHEN and CDR2 SYDVKM.

The sample holds a few counts of this clonotype. This chain uses TRBV4-2 with TRBJ2-5; 11 nucleotides match TRBD2. The CDR3 runs 16 residues. CDR1 and CDR2 (germline): LGHNA, YNFKEQ. The trim removed 0 bases at V and 2 bases at J, leaving 2 bases unmatched. CDR3 sequence: CASSQEPSGGQETQYF. Here the CDR3 DNA reads TGTGCCAGCAGCCAAGAACCTAGCGGGGGGCAAGAGACCCAGTACTTC.

This chain uses TRBV5-1 with TRBJ2-3; D is tentatively TRBD1 or TRBD2 (6 bases each). The V end lost 0 bases, the J end lost 11 bases, and 19 bases lay between the germline ends. The CDR3 runs 15 residues. The germline V gene encodes CDR1 SGHRS and CDR2 YFSETQ. CDR3 sequence (DNA): TGCGCCAGCAGCTTGGTCGGGGGCCTCCAGGGTGGGCAGTATTTT. Its protein is CASSLVGGLQGGQYF.

This rearrangement joins TRBV10-3 to TRBJ2-1, with D perhaps matching TRBD1 or TRBD2 (5 bases each). Per germline, CDR1 ENHRY and CDR2 SYGVKD. V lost 10 bases and J lost 5, with 21 bases in between. This CDR3 is built from 15 residues. CDR3 in amino acids: CASLPGRDANNEQFF. The DNA for the CDR3 is TGTGCCAGCCTACCAGGTCGGGACGCCAACAATGAGCAGTTCTTC.

V usage is TRBV20-1 and J usage is TRBJ2-3; 9 nucleotides align to TRBD2. CDR1 DFQATT and CDR2 SNEGSKA come from the germline V gene (reference sequence). The CDR3 is 13 amino acids. V shed 7 bases, J shed 3 bases, and the junction held 5 bases outside the gene matches. CDR3 in DNA: TGCAGTGGCAGCGGGGGGCGTACAGATACGCAGTATTTT. It yields the protein CSGSGGRTDTQYF.

The chain is built from TRBV7-9 and TRBJ2-7, with D tentatively TRBD2 (6 bases). Germline V gene data show CDR1 as SEHNR and CDR2 as FQNEAQ (reference sequence). The CDR3 loop spans 13 amino acids. V lost 8 bases to trimming and J lost 6 bases, with 17 bases between them. Written as DNA, the CDR3 is TGTGCCAGCGGGTCTTTAGGCGGGGTCGAGCAGTACTTC. It yields the protein CASGSLGGVEQYF.

CDR3 sequence: CASSFRQRDRAQYF. CDR3 bases: TGTGCCAGCAGTTTCAGACAGAGGGATCGCGCCCAGTACTTC. The chain carries TRBV27 and TRBJ2-5; possibly TRBD1 or TRBD2 for D (5 bases each). The V end was cut by 3 bases, the J end by 9 bases, with 17 bases between. The CDR3 covers 14 residues. Per the germline V gene, CDR1 is MNHEY and CDR2 is SMNVEV (reference sequence).

This clonotype was seen more than once but under ten times. The chain combines TRBV6-5 with TRBJ2-5; perhaps TRBD2 as D (5 bases). This CDR3 region has 14 residues. CDR1 is MNHEY and CDR2 is SVGAGI in the germline V gene. Trimming left V 6 bases short and J 5 bases short, with 16 bases between. The CDR3: CASRDWAPLETQYF. CDR3 coding DNA: TGTGCCAGCAGGGACTGGGCTCCTCTGGAGACCCAGTACTTC.

This clonotype appeared many times. This chain joins TRBV6-1 and TRBJ2-7; no firm D call. The germline V gene encodes CDR1 MNHNS and CDR2 SASEGT. This CDR3 has 12 residues. V was trimmed by 4 bases and J by 5 bases, leaving 9 bases between them. CDR3: CASSVKGDEQYF. For the CDR3, the DNA is TGTGCCAGCAGTGTGAAGGGCGACGAGCAGTACTTC.

The chain couples TRBV6-6 to TRBJ1-6; 7 bases are a match to TRBD1. There are 14 residues in the CDR3. With 7 bases clipped from V and 8 bases from J, the junction kept 8 bases outside the gene matches. Germline V lookup: CDR1 MNHNY, CDR2 SVGAGI (reference sequence). The CDR3: CASNSGQTYSPLHF. The CDR3 DNA is TGTGCCAGCAATTCGGGACAGACTTATTCACCCCTCCACTTT.

The gene calls are TRBV10-2 and TRBJ1-5; 10 bases are shared with TRBD1. V was pared by 6 bases and J by 7 bases, with 3 bases of the junction left unmatched. The CDR3 sequence is 13 residues long. Germline V gene data show CDR1 as WSHSY and CDR2 as SAAADI. The CDR3 loop reads CASRGTGAQPQHF. The CDR3 region has the DNA TGCGCCAGCAGGGGGACAGGGGCACAGCCCCAGCATTTT.

This clonotype was counted a few times. This chain connects TRBV7-6 to TRBJ2-3; 7 bases map to TRBD1. Germline V lookup: CDR1 SGHVS, CDR2 FNYEAQ. CDR3 length: 14 residues. J lost 3 bases, V lost 5 bases, and 5 bases had no gene match. CDR3 nucleotide sequence: TGTGCCAGCAGCCCCGTCAGGGGGACAGATACGCAGTATTTT. This codes for CASSPVRGTDTQYF.

The rearrangement joins TRBV2 to TRBJ2-2; D unresolved. The V and J ends lost 9 bases and 1 base respectively, with 9 bases between them. The CDR3 spans 13 residues. CDR1 is SNHLY and CDR2 is FYNNEI in the germline V gene. The CDR3 is CASYPGNTGELFF. As DNA, the CDR3 is TGTGCCAGTTATCCAGGGAACACCGGGGAGCTGTTTTTT.

This clonotype was seen a few times. The chain joins TRBV27 to TRBJ2-3, with 7 bases fitting TRBD2. The germline V gene encodes CDR1 MNHEY and CDR2 SMNVEV (reference sequence). The junction had 8 bases not matched to a gene; V was cut back by 5 bases and J by 3 bases. There are 15 residues in the CDR3. The CDR3 nucleotides are TGTGCCAGCAGTCCATTACGGGGGGTGACAGATACGCAGTATTTT. It encodes CASSPLRGVTDTQYF.

This clonotype showed up many times. The gene calls are TRBV2 and TRBJ1-5, with a tentative D call TRBD1 (6 bases). CDR1 SNHLY and CDR2 FYNNEI come from the germline V gene. The length of the CDR3 is 13 residues. The V gene lost 7 bases and the J gene lost 11 bases, with 18 bases spanning the gap. The CDR3 region has the DNA TGTGCCAGCATGACCACAGGGACATCTACCCAGCATTTT. As protein: CASMTTGTSTQHF.

This clonotype turned up a few times. The gene calls are TRBV6-9 and TRBJ1-5; D is undetermined. Germline V gene lookup returns CDR1 MNHGY and CDR2 SVAAGI. The ends were cut back, 6 bases at V and 3 bases at J, with 15 bases in the middle. CDR3 length equals 15 residues. The DNA of the CDR3 is TGTGCCAGCAGACGACTACAGACTCACAATCAGCCCCAGCATTTT. Protein sequence: CASRRLQTHNQPQHF.

This clonotype has a handful of counts. V and J are TRBV5-1 and TRBJ1-4; TRBD1 might be the D (5 bases). Per germline, CDR1 SGHRS and CDR2 YFSETQ. The CDR3 is 13 residues long. The V gene lost 4 bases and the J gene lost 12 bases, with 16 bases spanning the gap. The chain's CDR3 is CASSTGRLGELFF. DNA of the CDR3: TGCGCCAGCAGCACCGGACGGCTAGGGGAACTGTTTTTT.

The gene calls are TRBV20-1 and TRBJ1-5, with TRBD1 as a possible D gene (6 bases). V was trimmed by 6 bases and J by 0 bases, leaving 15 bases between them. The CDR3 is 15 residues long. Germline loops: CDR1 DFQATT, CDR2 SNEGSKA (reference sequence). The CDR3 sequence is CSASGDTYSNQPQHF. The CDR3 coding sequence is TGCAGTGCCTCCGGGGACACCTATAGCAATCAGCCCCAGCATTTT.

Ten or more counts support this clonotype. J is TRBJ1-1 and V is TRBV7-9; TRBD1 matches 9 bases. Germline values: CDR1 SEHNR, CDR2 FQNEAQ (reference sequence). There are 17 residues in the CDR3. V was clipped by 3 bases and J by 0 bases; unmatched bases: 8. CDR3 region: CASSFPDRGIVNTEAFF. The CDR3 nucleotides read TGTGCCAGCAGCTTTCCGGACAGGGGAATTGTGAACACTGAAGCTTTCTTT.

This clonotype was observed at least ten times. V gene TRBV20-1 combines with J gene TRBJ1-2; tentatively, D is TRBD1 (6 bases). Germline V lookup: CDR1 DFQATT, CDR2 SNEGSKA (reference sequence). The CDR3 totals 14 residues. Trimming pared 6 bases from V and 6 bases from J, leaving 20 bases between. CDR3 region: CSAPPGHLYNGYTF. The CDR3 nucleotides are TGCAGTGCCCCTCCGGGACACCTCTATAATGGCTACACCTTC.

This clonotype was seen at least ten times. The chain is built from TRBV7-9 and TRBJ2-1; 9 bases agree with TRBD1. The CDR3 is 15 amino acids. J gave up 7 bases and V 5 bases, and 9 bases lay outside the gene matches. CDR1 is SEHNR, CDR2 FQNEAQ, per germline (reference sequence). CDR3: CASSQAGQGWNEQFF. CDR3 nucleotides: TGTGCCAGCAGCCAGGCGGGACAGGGCTGGAATGAGCAGTTCTTC.

This clonotype was counted between two and nine times. The chain is built from TRBV12-3 or TRBV12-4 and TRBJ1-2; perhaps TRBD1 as D (5 bases). Trimming cost V 8 bases and J 6 bases, with 13 bases left between them. The CDR3 spans 12 residues. The CDR3 spells CASGLPDNGYTF. In DNA form, the CDR3 reads TGTGCCAGCGGACTGCCGGACAATGGCTACACCTTC.